This T cell receptor beta chain was captured in a study of low-dose radiotherapy and immunotherapy resistance in tumors (dated by TCRdb to between 2021 and 2024). In terms of the full investigation: Patients in Cohort 1 were given 0.5 Gy per fraction every 2 weeks, and the prescribed total PTV dose was 6.5 Gy. For Cohort 2, the dose was 1 Gy per fraction given every two weeks, adding up to 13 Gy in total across 26 weeks. Patients were given nivolumab as a 240 mg flat dose every two weeks and ipilimumab at 1 mg/kg every six weeks, with both drugs delivered intravenously. Intravenous cyclophosphamide at 200 mg/m2 was administered every two weeks, one day ahead of each radiation and immunotherapy administration. Starting on cycle 1 day 1, patients took 300 mg of aspirin by mouth once daily for four cycles. First-strand cDNA was synthesized using Superscript III and a set of TRAV- and TRBV-specific primers, so that both TCRalpha and TCRbeta chains were covered. Trial participants were not randomized into treatment groups. The translational analysis covered eight patients: three from the first dose cohort and the first five from the second dose cohort.

Interpreted using the paper, the time point label stands for: after trial treatment. Explained via the paper, the treatment or condition label denotes: LDRT plus nivolumab, ipilimumab, low-dose cyclophosphamide and aspirin (RACIN trial). Donors were enrolled in RACIN, a single-arm phase I dose-escalation trial in which nivolumab, ipilimumab, aspirin, low-dose cyclophosphamide and low-dose radiotherapy were combined. Patients with advanced, TIL-negative solid tumors were considered eligible. Sequencing used an Illumina HiSeq 2500. TCRs were amplified with Phusion for 15 to 25 PCR cycles using a constant-region primer together with the adapter attached to the V primers. The MessageAmp II aRNA Amplification Kit was used to amplify the isolated mRNA, with in vitro transcription run for 15 to 20 hours at 37 degrees C. mRNA for TCR sequencing was isolated with the Dynabeads mRNA DIRECT Purification Kit. Indexed Illumina adapters were added in a second roughly 25-cycle Phusion PCR, and the resulting products were purified with AMPure XP beads. Under the source paper's analysis protocol: Using custom Perl scripts, TCR sequences encoding the same protein were pooled, out-of-frame sequences were removed, and the abundance of each clonotype was computed. TCR sequences supported by only a single read were excluded from analysis. The metrics used to describe the repertoires included Shannon entropy, Gini index, clonality, richness, and the frequency of TCRs shared between repertoires. TCRdb's own reprocessing of the public reads used fastp at Q25 and MiXCR and kept productive beta chains. Records with the same CDR3 protein are collapsed into one entry carrying the most frequent genes and DNA. The V and J calls come from TCRdb's annotation, not from the publication. The sample table records 50,000 or so distinct CDR3 sequences; roughly 33% of these occur just once. The top ten clones comprise less than 9.5% of the sample.

Taken from the germline V gene, the CDR1 and CDR2 loops are SNHLY and FYNNEI. Its CDR3 holds 15 amino acids, cysteine through phenylalanine. The CDR3 DNA has 45 bases and is translated from base 1. V drops 4 bases and J drops 1 base, leaving 10 bases in between. This clonotype was observed at least ten times. No antigen is known for it. Nothing much larger sits one base from this clone, and base qualities are not available. The sample was PBMCs, taken after low-dose radiotherapy plus immunotherapy. The rearranged segments are TRBV2 and TRBJ1-4; no D gene is confidently identified. The clonotype was recovered from a male donor with rectosigmoid adenocarcinoma. The nucleotides read TGTGCCAGCAGTGGGAAGGGATTAACTAATGAAAAACTGTTTTTT. Its translation is CASSGKGLTNEKLFF. With the portions outside the CDR3 filled from the reference TRBV2 and TRBJ1-4 genes, the complete variable region becomes EPEVTQTPSHQVTQMGQEVILRCVPISNHLYFYWYRQILGQKVEFLVSFYNNEISEKSEIFDDQFSVERPDGSNFTLKIRSTKLEDSAMYFCASSGKGLTNEKLFFGSGTQLSVL.